This is a list of T cell receptor beta chains from one sample in a study of blood T cell repertoires in COVID-19. Measured with immunoSEQ multiplex PCR; TCRdb has only the in-frame clones, and not every one. The table includes 130,000 to 150,000 clones, approximately 85% detected once. The sample comprised peripheral blood. Receptors originate from a woman aged 55-69 years with COVID-19, enrolled during active disease. The CDR3 runs from the conserved cysteine through the conserved F or W. The D gene is left open where the match is weak. Not every row has a clone size; where given, it reads once, few, many or a size class.

CDR3 length: 15
D gene: TRBD2
clone size: .
V gene: TRBV10-3
J gene: TRBJ2-3
CDR3 DNA: TGTGCCATCAGGCCGGGACTAGATCGAACGGATACGCAGTATTTT
CDR3 protein: CAIRPGLDRTDTQYF

CDR3 length: 15
D gene: .
clone size: .
V gene: TRBV11-3
J gene: TRBJ2-5
CDR3 DNA: TGTGCCAGCAGTTACTCTGGGGCAGGGATGGAGACCCAGTACTTC
CDR3 protein: CASSYSGAGMETQYF

CDR3 length: 13
D gene: .
clone size: .
V gene: TRBV7-3
J gene: TRBJ1-2
CDR3 DNA: TGTGCCAGCAGCCTTTCTAGCAACTATGGCTACACCTTC
CDR3 protein: CASSLSSNYGYTF

CDR3 length: 12
D gene: .
clone size: .
V gene: TRBV28
J gene: TRBJ1-2
CDR3 DNA: TGTGCCAGCAGGGAGGCCCTCTATGGCTACACCTTC
CDR3 protein: CASREALYGYTF

CDR3 length: 16
D gene: TRBD1
clone size: .
V gene: TRBV27
J gene: TRBJ2-1
CDR3 DNA: TGTGCCAGTCGCTCAGCCGGGACAGGAATGGACAATGAGCAGTTCTTC
CDR3 protein: CASRSAGTGMDNEQFF

CDR3 length: 13
D gene: .
clone size: once
V gene: TRBV6-5
J gene: TRBJ2-5
CDR3 DNA: TGTGCCAGCAGTTACGAAAGGCGGGAGACCCAGTACTTC
CDR3 protein: CASSYERRETQYF

CDR3 length: 10
D gene: .
clone size: .
V gene: TRBV12-3/TRBV12-4
J gene: TRBJ1-2
CDR3 DNA: TGTGCCGCAGGCAACGATGGCTACACCTTC
CDR3 protein: CAAGNDGYTF

CDR3 length: 13
D gene: TRBD1
clone size: .
V gene: TRBV4-2
J gene: TRBJ1-2
CDR3 DNA: TGTGCCAGCAGCCCATGGGACAGCTATGGCTACACCTTC
CDR3 protein: CASSPWDSYGYTF

CDR3 length: 14
D gene: TRBD1
clone size: .
V gene: TRBV27
J gene: TRBJ1-2
CDR3 DNA: TGTGCCAGCAGGGTCACAGGGGTCGGCTATGGCTACACCTTC
CDR3 protein: CASRVTGVGYGYTF

CDR3 length: 15
D gene: TRBD1
clone size: .
V gene: TRBV6-6
J gene: TRBJ2-7
CDR3 DNA: TGTGCCAGCAGTCTCCGGGACAGGAGCTCCTACGAGCAGTACTTC
CDR3 protein: CASSLRDRSSYEQYF

CDR3 length: 14
D gene: .
clone size: .
V gene: TRBV5-1
J gene: TRBJ2-7
CDR3 DNA: TGCGCCAGCAGCTTGATACCGGGGGCCTACGAGCAGTACTTC
CDR3 protein: CASSLIPGAYEQYF

CDR3 length: 15
D gene: .
clone size: few
V gene: TRBV6-5
J gene: TRBJ1-2
CDR3 DNA: TGTGCCAGCAGTTACTCATCCGGTCAGGGCTATGGCTACACCTTC
CDR3 protein: CASSYSSGQGYGYTF

CDR3 length: 15
D gene: .
clone size: .
V gene: TRBV9
J gene: TRBJ1-2
CDR3 DNA: TGTGCCAGCAGCCCTGGTGGGGGGGGCGACTATGGCTACACCTTC
CDR3 protein: CASSPGGGGDYGYTF

CDR3 length: 14
D gene: TRBD1
clone size: .
V gene: TRBV7-9
J gene: TRBJ1-4
CDR3 DNA: TGTGCCAGCACCCCAGGGGGAGGTGAGGAAAAACTGTTTTTT
CDR3 protein: CASTPGGGEEKLFF

CDR3 length: 14
D gene: TRBD1
clone size: .
V gene: TRBV15
J gene: TRBJ2-7
CDR3 DNA: TGTGCCACGAGAATCGGACAGGGGCCCTACGAGCAGTACTTC
CDR3 protein: CATRIGQGPYEQYF

CDR3 length: 16
D gene: .
clone size: .
V gene: TRBV5-1
J gene: TRBJ1-1
CDR3 DNA: TGCGCCAGCAGCTTGAATCCCTTATCTTCAGGGACTGAAGCTTTCTTT
CDR3 protein: CASSLNPLSSGTEAFF

CDR3 length: 14
D gene: .
clone size: .
V gene: TRBV18
J gene: TRBJ2-3
CDR3 DNA: TGTGCCAGCTCACGAGCCTCTAGCACAGATACGCAGTATTTT
CDR3 protein: CASSRASSTDTQYF

CDR3 length: 13
D gene: TRBD1
clone size: .
V gene: TRBV30
J gene: TRBJ2-7
CDR3 DNA: TGTGCCTGGAGTGCAGGGGGACCCTACGAGCAGTACTTC
CDR3 protein: CAWSAGGPYEQYF

CDR3 length: 14
D gene: TRBD1
clone size: few
V gene: TRBV5-8
J gene: TRBJ2-7
CDR3 DNA: TGTGCCAGCGCCACCGGGACAGGTTCCTACGAGCAGTACTTC
CDR3 protein: CASATGTGSYEQYF

CDR3 length: 15
D gene: TRBD1
clone size: .
V gene: TRBV27
J gene: TRBJ2-1
CDR3 DNA: TGTGCCAGCAGTCTCGACCGGGACAGATACAATGAGCAGTTCTTC
CDR3 protein: CASSLDRDRYNEQFF

CDR3 length: 13
D gene: .
clone size: .
V gene: TRBV6-5
J gene: TRBJ1-1
CDR3 DNA: TGTGCCACGATTCGGGGTTGGGACACTGAAGCTTTCTTT
CDR3 protein: CATIRGWDTEAFF

CDR3 length: 14
D gene: TRBD2
clone size: .
V gene: TRBV9
J gene: TRBJ2-4
CDR3 DNA: TGTGCCAGCAGCGTGGGACTAGATGAGAGCATTCAGTACTTC
CDR3 protein: CASSVGLDESIQYF

CDR3 length: 16
D gene: TRBD2
clone size: .
V gene: TRBV4-1
J gene: TRBJ2-7
CDR3 DNA: TGCGCCAGCAGCCCGCTTAGCGGGGGATCTTCCTACGAGCAGTACTTC
CDR3 protein: CASSPLSGGSSYEQYF

CDR3 length: 16
D gene: TRBD1
clone size: .
V gene: TRBV4-3
J gene: TRBJ1-1
CDR3 DNA: TGCGCCAGCAGCCAAGACGCGGGACAGGCGAACACTGAAGCTTTCTTT
CDR3 protein: CASSQDAGQANTEAFF

CDR3 length: 15
D gene: .
clone size: once
V gene: TRBV5-4
J gene: TRBJ2-3
CDR3 DNA: TGTGCCAGCAGCTTCCGGGACTCGTTCACAGATACGCAGTATTTT
CDR3 protein: CASSFRDSFTDTQYF

CDR3 length: 14
D gene: .
clone size: few
V gene: TRBV5-4
J gene: TRBJ1-1
CDR3 DNA: TGTGCCAGCAGCTTGCCGGGAGAGAACACTGAAGCTTTCTTT
CDR3 protein: CASSLPGENTEAFF

CDR3 length: 15
D gene: TRBD2
clone size: .
V gene: TRBV7-6
J gene: TRBJ2-5
CDR3 DNA: TGTGCCAGCAGCTTAGGGGCGGGGGGGCAAGAGACCCAGTACTTC
CDR3 protein: CASSLGAGGQETQYF

CDR3 length: 14
D gene: TRBD2
clone size: .
V gene: TRBV29-1
J gene: TRBJ2-1
CDR3 DNA: TGCAGCGTGTCCCCAGCGGGGGGGTACAATGAGCAGTTCTTC
CDR3 protein: CSVSPAGGYNEQFF

CDR3 length: 14
D gene: .
clone size: .
V gene: TRBV3-1/TRBV3-2
J gene: TRBJ1-5
CDR3 DNA: TGTGCCAGCAGTCTCGGGGAGGGGCTACAGCCCCAGCATTTT
CDR3 protein: CASSLGEGLQPQHF

CDR3 length: 15
D gene: .
clone size: .
V gene: TRBV4-1
J gene: TRBJ2-2
CDR3 DNA: TGCGCCAGCAGCCTCAGGGTTTTGAACACCGGGGAGCTGTTTTTT
CDR3 protein: CASSLRVLNTGELFF

CDR3 length: 16
D gene: TRBD1
clone size: once
V gene: TRBV18
J gene: TRBJ1-5
CDR3 DNA: TGTGCCAGCTCACCACAGACAGGGGCTAGCAATCAGCCCCAGCATTTT
CDR3 protein: CASSPQTGASNQPQHF

CDR3 length: 14
D gene: .
clone size: .
V gene: TRBV5-1
J gene: TRBJ2-1
CDR3 DNA: TGCGCCAGCACGTTGGGCGGGGACCACAATGAGCAGTTCTTC
CDR3 protein: CASTLGGDHNEQFF

CDR3 length: 17
D gene: .
clone size: .
V gene: TRBV6-6
J gene: TRBJ2-7
CDR3 DNA: TGTGCCAGCAGTCCCCTCCTGTTTACAGGGTCTCAGAACGAGCAGTACTTC
CDR3 protein: CASSPLLFTGSQNEQYF

CDR3 length: 19
D gene: TRBD2
clone size: .
V gene: TRBV7-3
J gene: TRBJ2-5
CDR3 DNA: TGTGCCAGCAGCCCAGGGCGCCTAGCGGGGGGGCCAGGGCGAGAGACCCAGTACTTC
CDR3 protein: CASSPGRLAGGPGRETQYF

CDR3 length: 13
D gene: .
clone size: .
V gene: TRBV5-4
J gene: TRBJ2-1
CDR3 DNA: TGTGCCAGCAGCCCGGAGGACTACAATGAGCAGTTCTTC
CDR3 protein: CASSPEDYNEQFF

CDR3 length: 17
D gene: TRBD2
clone size: .
V gene: TRBV7-8
J gene: TRBJ2-5
CDR3 DNA: TGTGCCAGCAGCTTAGAGTGGCGGGGGTGGTTCGGAGAGACCCAGTACTTC
CDR3 protein: CASSLEWRGWFGETQYF

CDR3 length: 13
D gene: TRBD1
clone size: .
V gene: TRBV6-5
J gene: TRBJ2-7
CDR3 DNA: TGTGCCAGCAGGCAGACCGACAGGGACGAGCAGTACTTC
CDR3 protein: CASRQTDRDEQYF

CDR3 length: 16
D gene: TRBD1
clone size: .
V gene: TRBV3-1/TRBV3-2
J gene: TRBJ1-2
CDR3 DNA: TGTGCCAGCAGCCATTGGACTCGACAGGGAAACTATGGCTACACCTTC
CDR3 protein: CASSHWTRQGNYGYTF

CDR3 length: 18
D gene: .
clone size: .
V gene: TRBV21-1
J gene: TRBJ2-5
CDR3 DNA: TGTGCCAGCAGCCCTCCCCCCGCCGGGACAGTGTGCCGAGAGACCCAGTACTTC
CDR3 protein: CASSPPPAGTVCRETQYF

CDR3 length: 14
D gene: .
clone size: .
V gene: TRBV2
J gene: TRBJ2-7
CDR3 DNA: TGTGCCAGCCACCTATATCCATTGGTTCCCGAGCAGTACTTC
CDR3 protein: CASHLYPLVPEQYF

CDR3 length: 14
D gene: .
clone size: .
V gene: TRBV19
J gene: TRBJ2-7
CDR3 DNA: TGTGCCAGTAGTATGTCCACCACAGGTGCCAAGCAGTACTTC
CDR3 protein: CASSMSTTGAKQYF

CDR3 length: 13
D gene: .
clone size: .
V gene: TRBV2
J gene: TRBJ2-3
CDR3 DNA: TGTGCCAGCAGTGAAACTAGTCCAGATACGCAGTATTTT
CDR3 protein: CASSETSPDTQYF

CDR3 length: 13
D gene: TRBD1
clone size: few
V gene: TRBV7-9
J gene: TRBJ1-2
CDR3 DNA: TGTGCCAGCAGGCGGGGGACAGGGAATGGCTACACCTTC
CDR3 protein: CASRRGTGNGYTF

CDR3 length: 14
D gene: TRBD1
clone size: .
V gene: TRBV25-1
J gene: TRBJ1-1
CDR3 DNA: TGTGCCAGCGGAAGACAGGGTCGGGACACTGAAGCTTTCTTT
CDR3 protein: CASGRQGRDTEAFF

CDR3 length: 15
D gene: TRBD1
clone size: .
V gene: TRBV3-1/TRBV3-2
J gene: TRBJ2-5
CDR3 DNA: TGTGCCAGCAGCCCCACGACAGGGGTATATGAGACCCAGTACTTC
CDR3 protein: CASSPTTGVYETQYF

CDR3 length: 17
D gene: TRBD1
clone size: once
V gene: TRBV3-1/TRBV3-2
J gene: TRBJ2-2
CDR3 DNA: TGTGCCAGCAGTCTGAATTGGGGGGACAGGGGCACCGGGGAGCTGTTTTTT
CDR3 protein: CASSLNWGDRGTGELFF

CDR3 length: 19
D gene: .
clone size: .
V gene: TRBV30
J gene: TRBJ1-5
CDR3 DNA: TGTGCCTGGAGTGTCCCCGGGGGGGGCCAATTTTATAGCAATCAGCCCCAGCATTTT
CDR3 protein: CAWSVPGGGQFYSNQPQHF

CDR3 length: 13
D gene: .
clone size: .
V gene: TRBV12-3/TRBV12-4
J gene: TRBJ2-5
CDR3 DNA: TGTGCCAGCACACAGGGTCCGGAAGAGACCCAGTACTTC
CDR3 protein: CASTQGPEETQYF

CDR3 length: 15
D gene: .
clone size: .
V gene: TRBV11-2
J gene: TRBJ1-3
CDR3 DNA: TGTGCCAGCAGCTTAGGGTTGCAGAAAGGAAACACCATATATTTT
CDR3 protein: CASSLGLQKGNTIYF

CDR3 length: 17
D gene: .
clone size: .
V gene: TRBV7-8
J gene: TRBJ2-6
CDR3 DNA: TGTGCCAGCAGCTTAGAGCGAATTAGCTCTGGGGCCAACGTCCTGACTTTC
CDR3 protein: CASSLERISSGANVLTF

CDR3 length: 15
D gene: .
clone size: .
V gene: TRBV27
J gene: TRBJ2-2
CDR3 DNA: TGTGCCAGCAGTCCGACCCGCGAGGTTGTCGGGGAGCTGTTTTTT
CDR3 protein: CASSPTREVVGELFF

CDR3 length: 14
D gene: TRBD2
clone size: .
V gene: TRBV2
J gene: TRBJ2-7
CDR3 DNA: TGTGCCAGCAGTAGGGACTACCTAACCTACGAGCAGTACTTC
CDR3 protein: CASSRDYLTYEQYF

CDR3 length: 17
D gene: TRBD2
clone size: .
V gene: TRBV24-1
J gene: TRBJ2-2
CDR3 DNA: TGTGCCACCAGTGATCCCGGACTAGCGGGGAACACCGGGGAGCTGTTTTTT
CDR3 protein: CATSDPGLAGNTGELFF

CDR3 length: 14
D gene: .
clone size: few
V gene: TRBV2
J gene: TRBJ1-5
CDR3 DNA: TGTGCCAGCAGTAAAGGAGGGAACAATCAGCCCCAGCATTTT
CDR3 protein: CASSKGGNNQPQHF